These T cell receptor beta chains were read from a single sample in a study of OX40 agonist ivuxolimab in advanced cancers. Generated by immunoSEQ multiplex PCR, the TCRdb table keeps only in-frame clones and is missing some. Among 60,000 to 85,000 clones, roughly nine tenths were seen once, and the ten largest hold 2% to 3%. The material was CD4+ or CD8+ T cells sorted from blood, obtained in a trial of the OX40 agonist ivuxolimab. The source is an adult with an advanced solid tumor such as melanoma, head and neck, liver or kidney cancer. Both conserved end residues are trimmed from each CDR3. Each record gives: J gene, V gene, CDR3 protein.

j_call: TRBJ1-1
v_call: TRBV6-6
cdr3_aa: ASISSSEAF

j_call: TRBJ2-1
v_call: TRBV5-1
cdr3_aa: ASSVVAGTSYNEQF

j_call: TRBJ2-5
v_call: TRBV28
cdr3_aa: ANSPGPQETQY

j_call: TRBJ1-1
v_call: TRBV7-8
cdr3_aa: ASSESVNTEAF

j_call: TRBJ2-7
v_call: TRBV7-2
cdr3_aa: ASSPRLAGEQY

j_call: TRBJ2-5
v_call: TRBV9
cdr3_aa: ASSVGPYQETQY

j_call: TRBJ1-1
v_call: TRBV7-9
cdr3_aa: ASSLAAGRMNTEAF

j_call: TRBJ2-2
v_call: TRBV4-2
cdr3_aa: ASSQPDADTGELF

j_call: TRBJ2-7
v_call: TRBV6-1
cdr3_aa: ASSTGTGTGEQY

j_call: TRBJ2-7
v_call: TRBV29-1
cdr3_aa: SALADLSYEQY

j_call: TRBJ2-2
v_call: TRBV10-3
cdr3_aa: AISVGVAGGGNTGELF

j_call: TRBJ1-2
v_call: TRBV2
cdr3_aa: ARTSGEGANYGYT

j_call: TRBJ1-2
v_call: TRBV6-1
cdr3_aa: ASSEGVHYGYT

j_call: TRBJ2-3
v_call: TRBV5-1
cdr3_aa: ASSLGGVDTQY

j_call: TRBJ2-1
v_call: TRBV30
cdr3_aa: AWSVQGGYSYNEQF

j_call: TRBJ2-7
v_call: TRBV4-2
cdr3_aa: ASSRDGGGGQY

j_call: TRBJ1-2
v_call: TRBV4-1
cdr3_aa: ASSQVPRAEYGYT

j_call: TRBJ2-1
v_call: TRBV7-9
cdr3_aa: ATITYNEQF

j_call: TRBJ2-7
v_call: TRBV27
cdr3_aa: ASSWVRGNTYEQY

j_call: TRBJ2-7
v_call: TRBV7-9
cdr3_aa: ASSFFGRNSYEQY

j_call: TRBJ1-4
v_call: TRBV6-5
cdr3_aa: ASSIDGQPEKLF

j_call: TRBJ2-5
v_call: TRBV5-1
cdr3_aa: ASSLVGSQETQY

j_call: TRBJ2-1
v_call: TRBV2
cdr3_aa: ASRPAANEQF

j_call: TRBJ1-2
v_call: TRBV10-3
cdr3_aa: AISELRGGYGYT

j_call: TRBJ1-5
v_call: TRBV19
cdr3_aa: ASRDRVGIRTQH

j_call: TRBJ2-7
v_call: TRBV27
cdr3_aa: ASSLSKGDYEQY

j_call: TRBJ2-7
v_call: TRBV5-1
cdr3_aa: ASSTQGGSYEQY